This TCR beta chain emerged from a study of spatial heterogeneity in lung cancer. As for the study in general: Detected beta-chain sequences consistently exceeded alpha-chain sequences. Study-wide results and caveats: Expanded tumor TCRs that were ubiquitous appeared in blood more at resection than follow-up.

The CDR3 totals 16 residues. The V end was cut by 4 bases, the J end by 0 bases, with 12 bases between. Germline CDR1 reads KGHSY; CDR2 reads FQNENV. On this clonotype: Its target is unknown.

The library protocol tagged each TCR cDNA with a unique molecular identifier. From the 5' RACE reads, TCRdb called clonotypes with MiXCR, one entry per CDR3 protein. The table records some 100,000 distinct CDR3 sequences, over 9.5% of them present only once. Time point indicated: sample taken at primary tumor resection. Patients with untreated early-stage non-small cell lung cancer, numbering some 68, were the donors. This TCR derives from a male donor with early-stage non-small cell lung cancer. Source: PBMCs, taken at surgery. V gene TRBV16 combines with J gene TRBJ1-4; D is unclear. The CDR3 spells CASSPLAAATNEKLFF. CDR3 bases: TGTGCCAGCAGCCCTTTGGCCGCAGCAACTAATGAAAAACTGTTTTTT.